This record looks at one T cell receptor (beta chain) sequence and its context. The target antigen is unknown. A junction end diverges from the germline sequence, so it may reflect a read error. For the diagnoses, clinical symptoms, serum thyroxine and TRAb, thyroid ultrasound and orbital computed tomography were used. The data are from a study of T cells in Graves' hyperthyroidism and ophthalmopathy. Whole-study context: Before treatment of any kind, peripheral blood was taken at initial diagnosis. Study findings and constraints: The model predicted ophthalmopathy a median around six months before onset. By a 13 V-J model, ophthalmopathy was set apart from stable hyperthyroidism.

The TCR beta CDR3 regions underwent amplification using RNA transcripts as the source. RT-PCR in the first round (using the HTBI primer set) targeted the TCR CDR3. TCRdb analysed the multiplex PCR reads with MiXCR anew, one entry per CDR3 protein. The repertoire includes 330,000 or so distinct CDR3 sequences, approximately 18% of them detected once, and just under 40% sits in the top ten. This receptor was obtained from a man aged 50-59 years with Graves' ophthalmopathy. Sequencing used blood.

The CDR3 loop is CASRTGTLDEKLFF. The CDR3 coding sequence is TGTGCCAGCAGAACCGGGACATTAGATGAAAAGCTGTTTTTT. The chain joins TRBV6-1 to TRBJ1-4; possible D gene TRBD1, 6 bases. CDR1 is MNHNS, CDR2 SASEGT, per germline. The CDR3 contains 14 residues.